A single sample is the source of the 18 T cell receptor beta chains below, sequenced in a study of tumor-infiltrating lymphocytes in primary liver carcinoma. Scientists recovered RNA and DNA together from around 18-30 mg of unsorted bulk tissue. Priming with a constant-region primer yielded TCR beta cDNA from about 450 ng total RNA. Three rounds of nested multiplex PCR with slightly modified ARM-PCR produced TCR beta libraries. For around 11 cycles apiece, the opening two PCR rounds ran with TRBV1-TRBV30 forward primers and a C-beta reverse primer. MiXCR, run by TCRdb on the multiplex PCR reads, gives a single entry per CDR3 protein. The sample includes about 200,000 distinct CDR3 sequences, about 85% seen only once; the top ten take over 15%. Source material: tumor tissue from primary liver carcinoma. These receptors all stem from a man between 35 and 55 years old with primary liver carcinoma and hepatitis B virus infection.

Of note for this clonotype: Its ends do not fully match the called genes, so a read error is possible. The genes are TRBV6-5 and TRBJ2-7, with a weak D call TRBD2 (5 bases). Germline values: CDR1 MNHEY, CDR2 SVGAGI. This CDR3 has 14 residues. CDR3 loop: CASSYRSGHSDQYF. The CDR3 bases are TGTGCCAGCAGTTACCGGTCGGGTCATAGCGATCAGTATTTC.

This clonotype was observed once. This chain uses TRBV5-5 with TRBJ2-1; D is unresolved. V lost 4 bases and J lost 9, with 20 bases in between. From germline, CDR1 is SGHKS and CDR2 YYEKEE (reference sequence). The CDR3 is made up of 15 amino acids. In DNA form, the CDR3 reads TGTGCCAGCAGCGTGGGTCTAGGTACGGTCATTGAGCAGTTCTTC. Its protein product is CASSVGLGTVIEQFF.

About this clonotype: At one end the junction does not follow the germline gene, possibly because of a read error. This rearrangement joins TRBV4-1 to TRBJ2-3; maybe TRBD1 (7 bases). The germline V gene encodes CDR1 MGHRA and CDR2 YSYEKL. The CDR3 has 13 amino acids. CDR3 bases: TGCACCAACAGCCAAGAATACCAGGGGGGACCCCATTTT. Protein sequence: CTNSQEYQGGPHF.

This clonotype was counted once. The J gene is TRBJ2-7, the V gene TRBV5-6, with TRBD1 as a possible D gene (6 bases). Germline CDR1 reads SGHDT; CDR2 reads YYEEEE. This CDR3 region has 19 residues. V lost 4 bases, J lost 0 bases, and 26 bases lay in between. In DNA form, the CDR3 reads TGTGCCAGCAGCGCCACAGGGCTCCGCGAGGGGCAGAACTCCTACGAGCAGTACTTC. Amino acid sequence: CASSATGLREGQNSYEQYF.

The table lists this clonotype with a count of one. One end of the junction fails to match germline, which may point to a read error. The chain joins TRBV4-2 to TRBJ2-6, with a weak D call TRBD2 (5 bases). CDR1 LGHNA and CDR2 YNFKEQ come from the germline V gene. The CDR3 is 15 residues long. The CDR3 protein is CASRPGMAGANVLTF. The CDR3 DNA sequence: TGTGCTAGCAGACCCGGGATGGCTGGGGCCAACGTCCTGACTTTC.

Details on this clonotype: At one of its ends the junction is not consistent with the germline gene, which may arise from a read error. The chain employs TRBV10-3 and TRBJ2-1; tentatively, D is TRBD2 (5 bases). From germline, CDR1 is ENHRY and CDR2 SYGVKD. The CDR3 length is 14 residues. DNA for the CDR3: TGTGCCATCAGTGAGGCTAGCAATGACAATGGGCAGTTCTTC. Translated, it gives CAISEASNDNGQFF.

In the case of this clonotype: At one end the junction does not follow the germline gene, possibly because of a read error. This chain links TRBV29-1 with TRBJ2-2; tentative D call: TRBD2 (5 bases). The CDR3 contains 13 residues. Germline V CDR1 and CDR2: SQVTM, ANQGSEA. Written as DNA, the CDR3 is TGCAGCGTTGGACAAGCGAACACCGGGGAGCTGTATTTT. Translation gives CSVGQANTGELYF.

Worth noting for this clonotype: An end of the junction differs from the germline gene, which may be a read error. The chain carries TRBV12-3 or TRBV12-4 and TRBJ1-1, with D maybe TRBD1 (5 bases). CDR3 length: 14 amino acids. This chain's CDR3 is CASSPPRADTQAFF. In DNA, the CDR3 is TGTGCCAGCAGTCCCCCCAGGGCAGACACTCAAGCTTTCTTT.

Note on this clonotype: The germline gene is not matched at one end of the junction; a read error may be the cause. This chain links TRBV29-1 with TRBJ2-1; 14 nucleotides line up with TRBD2. The germline CDR1 and CDR2 sequences are SQVTM and ANQGSEA. This CDR3 spans 15 amino acids. The CDR3 loop is CIVRLAGGIYNEQFF. The CDR3 DNA is TGCATCGTTAGACTAGCGGGAGGGATCTACAATGAGCAGTTCTTC.

Of note for this clonotype: A clone one base away is much larger, so this may be a read error. The CDR3 sequence is CASAAGNDQFF. For the CDR3, the DNA is TGCGCCAGCGCAGCCGGCAATGATCAGTTCTTC. The chain combines TRBV5-1 with TRBJ2-1; D uncertain. CDR3 length equals 11 residues. Germline CDR1 reads SGHRS; CDR2 reads YFSETQ.

A word on this clonotype: The junction does not match germline at one end; this may be a read error. The chain joins TRBV12-3 or TRBV12-4 to TRBJ2-6, with 7 positions matching TRBD2. The CDR3 runs 15 residues. CDR3 in amino acids: CGSGDRSSGVNVLTF. The DNA for the CDR3 is TGTGGCAGCGGGGATAGGAGCTCTGGGGTCAACGTCCTGACTTTC.

The CDR3 DNA reads as TGTACCAACAGCTTCCCAGGGCCAGATACGCAGTATTTT. This sequence encodes CTNSFPGPDTQYF. The gene calls are TRBV11-2 and TRBJ2-3, with a tentative D call TRBD1 (5 bases). CDR3 size: 13 residues. The germline gives CDR1 SGHAT, CDR2 FQNNGV. The full variable domain, rest sourced from reference TRBV11-2 and TRBJ2-3, is EAGVAQSPRYKIIEKRQSVAFWCNPISGHATLYWYQQILGQGPKLLIQFQNNGVVDDSQLPKDRFSAERLKGVDSTLKIQPAKLEDSAVYLCTNSFPGPDTQYFGPGTRLTVL.

Turning to this clonotype: The junction shows a germline mismatch at one end, possibly a read error. The V and J genes are TRBV12-3 or TRBV12-4 and TRBJ2-1; no reliable D call. This CDR3 is 11 amino acids long. The CDR3 bases are TGTGCTAGCAGTTTAAAGGTTGAGCAGTTCTTC. It encodes CASSLKVEQFF.

Remarks on this clonotype: The junction departs from germline at one end; a sequencing error may be responsible. The CDR3 bases are TGCGCCAGTAGCTCGACGGGACTATCTGAGCAGTTCTTC. It codes for CASSSTGLSEQFF. This sequence joins TRBV5-1 and TRBJ2-1; 7 bases agree with TRBD2. The CDR3 is 13 amino acids. Germline-derived CDR1 and CDR2 are SGHRS and YFSETQ. The variable domain in full, with the rest retrieved from reference TRBV5-1 and TRBJ2-1, is KAGVTQTPRYLIKTRGQQVTLSCSPISGHRSVSWYQQTPGQGLQFLFEYFSETQRNKGNFPGRFSGRQFSNSRSEMNVSTLELGDSALYLCASSSTGLSEQFFGPGTRLTVL.

Comments on this clonotype: This CDR3 is missing its conserved last phenylalanine or tryptophan, likely due to a read error. The chain is built from TRBV12-5 and TRBJ1-1; 8 bases fit TRBD1. The V gene's germline CDR1 is LGHNT and CDR2 FRNRAP. The CDR3 has 16 residues. For the CDR3, the DNA is TGTGCAAGAGGTTGCCTTCCAGGGGGCATGAACACTGAAGCTTTCATT. Protein: CARGCLPGGMNTEAFI.

The DNA of the CDR3 is TGTGCCAGCATCCAGGGCCGCGACGGCCTAGGACTGCCCCAGCATTTT. Its protein product is CASIQGRDGLGLPQHF. V usage is TRBV6-6 and J usage is TRBJ1-5, with D perhaps TRBD1 (5 bases). Trimming took off 7 bases at V and 9 bases at J, with 25 bases between the two ends. Germline values: CDR1 MNHNY, CDR2 SVGAGI (reference sequence). The CDR3 extends over 16 amino acids.

Points on this clonotype: A junction end diverges from the germline sequence, so it may reflect a read error. The chain is built from TRBV6-1 and TRBJ2-5; D gene uncertain. In germline, CDR1 is MNHNS, CDR2 SASEGT. CDR3 length equals 13 residues. CDR3: CASSVRVAEIQYF. The CDR3 nucleotides read TGTGCCAGCAGTGTAAGGGTTGCAGAGATCCAGTACTTT.

On this clonotype itself: Given a much more abundant clone one base away, this may be a read error. The gene calls are TRBV30 and TRBJ2-5; 7 positions agree with TRBD1. Per germline, CDR1 GTSNPN and CDR2 SVGIG (reference sequence). CDR3 size: 12 residues. CDR3 in amino acids: CVWETGEKTQYF. The CDR3 coding sequence is TGTGTCTGGGAAACAGGGGAGAAGACCCAGTACTTC.